The TCR beta chain under discussion was sequenced for a study of blood T cell repertoires in COVID-19. Background on the study: COVID-19 samples collected from the United States, Italy and Spain covered acute and convalescent phases. Sample material is recorded as cDNA or gDNA derived from T cells, B-cell-depleted T cells, or PBMCs.

Germline CDR1 reads MGHRA; CDR2 reads YSYEKL. The CDR3 runs 15 residues. J was trimmed by 4 bases and V by 2 bases; bases with no gene match: 7. This clone was picked up many times. Per the original data handling: By means of reference gene primer amplification, nucleated cell counts were estimated. Method: immunoSEQ multiplex PCR; TCRdb's copy keeps in-frame clones and lacks some. The V and J calls and clone size come from that table; D and trimming were worked out from the DNA. The sample holds over 150,000 clones, roughly 88% seen once. The receptor was derived from a human donor in a cohort sampled during active COVID-19. The rearrangement joins TRBV4-1 to TRBJ1-1; 7 nucleotides match TRBD1. The sample consisted of peripheral blood. CDR3 nucleotides: TGCGCCAGCAGCCAATATCAACAGGGGAGCACTGAAGCTTTCTTT. Protein: CASSQYQQGSTEAFF.